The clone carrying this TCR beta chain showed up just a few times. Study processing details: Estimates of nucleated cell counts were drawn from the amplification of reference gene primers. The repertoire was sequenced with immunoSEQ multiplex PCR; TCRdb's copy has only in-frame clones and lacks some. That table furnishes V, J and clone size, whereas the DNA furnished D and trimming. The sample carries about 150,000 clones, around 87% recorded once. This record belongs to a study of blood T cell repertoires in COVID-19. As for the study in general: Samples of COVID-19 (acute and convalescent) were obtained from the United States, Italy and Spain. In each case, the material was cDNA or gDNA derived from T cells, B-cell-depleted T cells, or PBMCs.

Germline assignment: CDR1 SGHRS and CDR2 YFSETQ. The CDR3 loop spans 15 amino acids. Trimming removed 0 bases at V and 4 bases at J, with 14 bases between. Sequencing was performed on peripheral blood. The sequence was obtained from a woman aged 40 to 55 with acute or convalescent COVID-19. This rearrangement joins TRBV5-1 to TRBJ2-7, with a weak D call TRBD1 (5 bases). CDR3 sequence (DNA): TGCGCCAGCAGCTTGGACGCGACGGACATTTACGAGCAGTACTTC. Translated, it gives CASSLDATDIYEQYF. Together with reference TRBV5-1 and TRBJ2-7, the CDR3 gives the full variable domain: KAGVTQTPRYLIKTRGQQVTLSCSPISGHRSVSWYQQTPGQGLQFLFEYFSETQRNKGNFPGRFSGRQFSNSRSEMNVSTLELGDSALYLCASSLDATDIYEQYFGPGTRLTVT.